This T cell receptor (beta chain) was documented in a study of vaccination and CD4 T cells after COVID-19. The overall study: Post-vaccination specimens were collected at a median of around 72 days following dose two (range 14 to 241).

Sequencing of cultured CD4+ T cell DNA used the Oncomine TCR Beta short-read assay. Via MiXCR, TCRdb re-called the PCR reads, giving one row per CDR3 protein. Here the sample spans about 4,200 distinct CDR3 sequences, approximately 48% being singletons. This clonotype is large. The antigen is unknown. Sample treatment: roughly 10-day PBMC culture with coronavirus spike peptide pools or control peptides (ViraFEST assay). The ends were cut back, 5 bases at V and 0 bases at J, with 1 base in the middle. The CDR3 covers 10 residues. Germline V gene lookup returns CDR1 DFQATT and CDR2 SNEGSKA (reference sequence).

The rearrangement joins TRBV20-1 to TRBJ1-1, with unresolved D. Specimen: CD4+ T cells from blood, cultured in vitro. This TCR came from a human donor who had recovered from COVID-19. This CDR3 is CSALNTEAFF. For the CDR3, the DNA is TGCAGTGCTCTGAACACTGAAGCTTTCTTT.